This T cell receptor beta chain was found in a study of CD8 T cells in Susac syndrome. General observations from the study: As the study acknowledged, the number of individuals who were part of its TCR sequencing and HLA analysis was relatively small.

To note about this clonotype: What it recognizes is unknown.

Random-hexamer reverse transcription was applied to roughly 0.5 to 1 ug RNA. The amplification used immunoSEQ multiplex PCR on TCR beta CDR3; it spanned 54 Vbeta and 13 Jbeta. MiXCR was run by TCRdb on the immunoSEQ multiplex PCR reads, yielding one entry per CDR3 protein. There are 100,000 to 150,000 distinct CDR3 sequences in the sample; around 94% occur only once, and over 0.065% lies in the top ten. The CDR3 is made up of 11 amino acids. V dropped 6 bases and J dropped 7 bases, with 9 bases sitting between them. Controls comprised healthy donors matched for age and sex. Source material: CD4+ T cells from PBMCs. This receptor was taken from a human donor in good health. J is TRBJ1-1 and V is TRBV12-3 or TRBV12-4; no firm D call. CDR3 sequence reads: CASSLRGEAFF. The CDR3 region has the DNA TGTGCCAGCAGCTTGAGAGGTGAAGCTTTCTTT.